This T cell receptor beta chain was sequenced in a study of tumor-infiltrating lymphocytes in primary liver carcinoma. Across the whole study: Each of the growths was stage T1-T3 N0M0, extending about 4.2 to 11 cm across. Study-level points and caveats: Blood fell significantly below tumors in its top-250-clone fraction (p = 0.039).

Germline DNA was also extracted, with blood RNA taken from unsorted whole blood. No patient had received treatment, and all had chronic HBV infection. Roughly 4 milliliters of peripheral blood were collected before surgery. This CDR3 spans 13 amino acids. Germline CDR1 and CDR2: MNHNS and SASEGT. Of note for this clonotype: Its antigen is not identified. The junction does not match germline at one end; this may be a read error.

Synthesis of TCR beta cDNA was carried out from around 540 ng total RNA with a constant-region primer. A slightly modified ARM-PCR protocol with three nested multiplex PCR rounds produced these TCR beta libraries. Amplification in the first two PCR rounds was performed using TRBV1-TRBV30 forward primers and a C-beta reverse primer for around 11 cycles each. A single record per CDR3 protein comes from TCRdb applying MiXCR to the multiplex PCR reads. The data contain under 200,000 distinct CDR3 sequences, approximately 65% of them seen just once; the ten biggest clones take up roughly 6.4%. J is TRBJ2-2 and V is TRBV6-1, with D possibly TRBD1 on 5 matching bases. This receptor was identified in a woman in her sixties or seventies with primary liver carcinoma and hepatitis B virus infection. The specimen was peripheral blood. CDR3 DNA: TGTCCCAGCACGACCAGGGTCACCGGGGAGCTGTTTTTT. Its protein product is CPSTTRVTGELFF.